The 21 T cell receptor beta chains in this list originate from one sample, sequenced in a study of OX40 agonist ivuxolimab in advanced cancers. Clones were sequenced by immunoSEQ multiplex PCR, and TCRdb holds only the in-frame ones, with some missing. The sample contains about 90,000 clones, approximately 91% of which appear only once. The source material was CD4+ or CD8+ T cells sorted from blood, sampled in a trial of the OX40 agonist ivuxolimab. The receptors here all came from an adult with an advanced solid tumor such as melanoma, head and neck, liver or kidney cancer.

The J gene is TRBJ2-5, the V gene TRBV30; no definite D call. The CDR3 totals 11 residues. The germline gives CDR1 GTSNPN, CDR2 SVGIG (reference sequence). Trimming removed 0 bases at V and 2 bases at J, with 1 base between. DNA for the CDR3: TGTGCCTGGAGTGTACAAGAGACCCAGTACTTC. This encodes CAWSVQETQYF.

This clone has a single count. J is TRBJ2-1 and V is TRBV4-3, with 11 bases lining up with TRBD2. Trimming at V came to 0 bases and at J to 3 bases, leaving 7 bases not matched to a gene. The CDR3 is 18 residues long. Germline-derived CDR1 and CDR2 are LGHNA and YSLEER. The CDR3 spells CASSQDLVAGGLYNEQFF. CDR3 in DNA: TGCGCCAGCAGCCAAGATCTGGTAGCGGGAGGGCTCTACAATGAGCAGTTCTTC.

This clone was seen only a few times. The chain recombines TRBV7-2 with TRBJ2-7, with 10 bases matching TRBD2. Per the germline V gene, CDR1 is SGHTA and CDR2 is FQGNSA. V lost 1 base and J lost 4; bases outside the gene matches: 7. This CDR3 has 16 residues. CDR3 DNA: TGTGCCAGCAGCTTAGGAGGGACTAGCGACCTATACGAGCAGTACTTC. It codes for CASSLGGTSDLYEQYF.

The J gene is TRBJ2-6, the V gene TRBV11-2; 11 bases line up with TRBD2. With 8 bases clipped from V and 0 bases from J, the junction kept 12 bases outside the gene matches. This CDR3 region has 19 residues. The germline V gene encodes CDR1 SGHAT and CDR2 FQNNGV. CDR3 protein: CASHQSASGRPSGANVLTF. CDR3 coding DNA: TGTGCCAGCCACCAGTCAGCTAGCGGGAGGCCCTCTGGGGCCAACGTCCTGACTTTC.

This clone was recorded once. V and J are TRBV18 and TRBJ1-4; tentative D call: TRBD1 (5 bases). Trimming stripped 3 bases from V and 4 bases from J, with 9 bases between. In germline, CDR1 is KGHSH, CDR2 LQKENI. The CDR3 length is 14 residues. This CDR3 is CASSPGGDNEKLFF. CDR3 nucleotides: TGTGCCAGCTCACCTGGAGGGGATAATGAAAAACTGTTTTTT.

CDR3 region: CAWRATGIGGYTF. The CDR3 coding sequence is TGTGCCTGGAGAGCCACAGGGATAGGAGGCTACACCTTC. The gene calls are TRBV30 and TRBJ1-2; weak D call: TRBD1 (6 bases). Per germline, CDR1 GTSNPN and CDR2 SVGIG (reference sequence). The CDR3 contains 13 residues. V gave up 3 bases and J gave up 8 bases, with 16 bases separating them. Complete variable domain (other parts from reference TRBV30 and TRBJ1-2): SQTIHQWPATLVQPVGSPLSLECTVEGTSNPNLYWYRQAAGRGLQLLFYSVGIGQISSEVPQNLSASRPQDRQFILSSKKLLLSDSGFYLCAWRATGIGGYTFGSGTRLTVV.

The V gene is TRBV4-2, the J gene TRBJ2-1; 8 bases agree with TRBD1. The ends lost 3 bases at V and 10 bases at J; junction bases unmatched: 5. The CDR3 loop spans 13 amino acids. CDR1 and CDR2 from the germline V gene are LGHNA and YNFKEQ. The CDR3 loop reads CASSQDRVREQFF. CDR3 sequence (DNA): TGTGCCAGCAGCCAGGACAGGGTACGCGAGCAGTTCTTC.

The chain links TRBV9 to TRBJ2-1, with D possibly TRBD2 on 5 matching bases. CDR3 size: 15 residues. CDR1 and CDR2 (germline): SGDLS, YYNGEE. V was shortened by 1 base and J by 7 bases, with 15 bases between the two germline ends. CDR3 amino acids: CASSVRGIGWNEQFF. CDR3 nucleotide sequence: TGTGCCAGCAGCGTACGGGGTATAGGATGGAATGAGCAGTTCTTC.

The rearrangement uses TRBV27 and TRBJ2-4; 9 bases line up with TRBD1. CDR1 is MNHEY and CDR2 is SMNVEV in the germline V gene (reference sequence). With 2 bases clipped from V and 0 bases from J, the junction kept 8 bases outside the gene matches. The CDR3 totals 18 residues. This chain's CDR3 is CASSLMMGQGLAKNIQYF. The CDR3 coding sequence is TGTGCCAGCAGTTTAATGATGGGACAGGGATTAGCCAAAAACATTCAGTACTTC.

The chain uses TRBV11-3 and TRBJ2-1; possible D gene TRBD2, 5 bases. Germline CDR1 and CDR2: SGHNT and YENEEA. V was cut by 1 base and J by 0 bases, with 7 bases left in between. The CDR3 spans 15 residues. The CDR3 sequence is CASSLAGSSYNEQFF. CDR3 coding DNA: TGTGCCAGCAGCTTAGCGGGGAGCTCCTACAATGAGCAGTTCTTC.

This sequence joins TRBV2 and TRBJ2-7, with D perhaps being TRBD1 or TRBD2 (5 bases each). The CDR3 covers 15 residues. From germline, CDR1 is SNHLY and CDR2 FYNNEI. V shed 0 bases and J shed 4 bases, with 13 bases lying between them. This chain's CDR3 is CASSEARDERYEQYF. Here the CDR3 DNA reads TGTGCCAGCAGTGAAGCTCGGGACGAGCGATACGAGCAGTACTTC.

The chain links TRBV9 to TRBJ1-4; possibly TRBD1 for D (5 bases). CDR3 length: 13 amino acids. Germline CDR1 reads SGDLS; CDR2 reads YYNGEE. Trimming cost V 5 bases and J 8 bases, with 13 bases left between them. The CDR3 protein is CASSVRAGEKLFF. The DNA of the CDR3 is TGTGCCAGCAGTGTACGCGCAGGGGAAAAACTGTTTTTT.

The CDR3 DNA reads as TGTGCCAGCTCATCCTCCCCCAGGGGAGCTAATGAAAAACTGTTTTTT. Translation: CASSSSPRGANEKLFF. The genes are TRBV18 and TRBJ1-4; TRBD1 is a possible D gene (6 bases). In germline, CDR1 is KGHSH, CDR2 LQKENI. The CDR3 spans 16 residues. With 5 bases removed from V and 3 bases from J, the gap between germline ends came to 16 bases.

V gene TRBV7-9 combines with J gene TRBJ2-1; perhaps TRBD2 as D (5 bases). CDR3 length: 13 residues. V was shortened by 2 bases and J by 10 bases, with 12 bases between the two germline ends. Germline V CDR1 and CDR2: SEHNR, FQNEAQ (reference sequence). CDR3 bases: TGTGCCAGCAGCTTAATGACAACGGGAGAGCAGTTCTTC. Translated, it gives CASSLMTTGEQFF.

V is TRBV5-1 and J is TRBJ2-3; the D is unclear. This CDR3 has 13 amino acids. Germline values: CDR1 SGHRS, CDR2 YFSETQ. V was trimmed by 4 bases and J by 15 bases, leaving 21 bases between them. The CDR3 DNA follows: TGCGCCAGCAGCCTGCGCGTGGGGAACCACGTTTATTTT. This gives the protein CASSLRVGNHVYF.

The V gene is TRBV5-8, the J gene TRBJ2-3, with unresolved D. Germline V gene sequence: CDR1 SGHTS, CDR2 YDEGEE. The length of the CDR3 is 15 residues. Trimming removed 0 bases at V and 0 bases at J, with 8 bases between. The CDR3 is CASSLVRLSTDTQYF. Here the CDR3 DNA reads TGTGCCAGCAGCTTGGTTCGGCTTAGCACAGATACGCAGTATTTT.

The chain links TRBV6-5 to TRBJ2-2, with D perhaps TRBD1 (6 bases). Germline V gives CDR1 MNHEY, CDR2 SVGAGI. This CDR3 comprises 15 residues. Trimming pared 6 bases from V and 1 base from J, leaving 12 bases between. The CDR3 sequence is CASSLQTGNTGELFF. DNA of the CDR3: TGTGCCAGCAGCTTACAGACAGGGAACACCGGGGAGCTGTTTTTT.

This sequence joins TRBV5-1 and TRBJ2-1; 9 bases are shared with TRBD2. CDR1 SGHRS and CDR2 YFSETQ come from the germline V gene. The CDR3 covers 15 residues. V dropped 4 bases and J dropped 8; count of bases not matched to a gene: 10. This CDR3 reads CASSRSGSLSDEQFF. Here the CDR3 DNA reads TGCGCCAGCAGCCGTAGCGGGAGCCTAAGCGATGAGCAGTTCTTC.

J is TRBJ2-1 and V is TRBV5-4, with 8 bases fitting TRBD2. Losses at the gene ends were 1 base for V and 5 bases for J; bases not matched to a gene: 5. CDR1 and CDR2 from the germline V gene are SGHNT and YYREEE (reference sequence). The CDR3 sequence is 15 residues long. The CDR3 coding sequence is TGTGCCAGCAGCTTGTGGCTAGCGGGTCACAATGAGCAGTTCTTC. It translates to CASSLWLAGHNEQFF.

The J gene is TRBJ2-5, the V gene TRBV7-6; 8 bases map to TRBD2. Germline loops: CDR1 SGHVS, CDR2 FNYEAQ. The CDR3 totals 15 residues. V shed 5 bases, J shed 2 bases, and the junction held 7 bases outside the gene matches. Here the CDR3 DNA reads TGTGCCAGCAGCCCGGGGGGGGATTGGCAAGAGACCCAGTACTTC. As protein: CASSPGGDWQETQYF.

The chain recombines TRBV28 with TRBJ2-5; D may be TRBD2 (6 bases). Germline V gene lookup returns CDR1 MDHEN and CDR2 SYDVKM. The V gene lost 3 bases and the J gene lost 9 bases, with 20 bases spanning the gap. The CDR3 is 15 residues long. CDR3 sequence: CASSFGLAQSGAQYF. DNA for the CDR3: TGTGCCAGCAGTTTCGGCCTAGCCCAATCGGGGGCCCAGTACTTC.